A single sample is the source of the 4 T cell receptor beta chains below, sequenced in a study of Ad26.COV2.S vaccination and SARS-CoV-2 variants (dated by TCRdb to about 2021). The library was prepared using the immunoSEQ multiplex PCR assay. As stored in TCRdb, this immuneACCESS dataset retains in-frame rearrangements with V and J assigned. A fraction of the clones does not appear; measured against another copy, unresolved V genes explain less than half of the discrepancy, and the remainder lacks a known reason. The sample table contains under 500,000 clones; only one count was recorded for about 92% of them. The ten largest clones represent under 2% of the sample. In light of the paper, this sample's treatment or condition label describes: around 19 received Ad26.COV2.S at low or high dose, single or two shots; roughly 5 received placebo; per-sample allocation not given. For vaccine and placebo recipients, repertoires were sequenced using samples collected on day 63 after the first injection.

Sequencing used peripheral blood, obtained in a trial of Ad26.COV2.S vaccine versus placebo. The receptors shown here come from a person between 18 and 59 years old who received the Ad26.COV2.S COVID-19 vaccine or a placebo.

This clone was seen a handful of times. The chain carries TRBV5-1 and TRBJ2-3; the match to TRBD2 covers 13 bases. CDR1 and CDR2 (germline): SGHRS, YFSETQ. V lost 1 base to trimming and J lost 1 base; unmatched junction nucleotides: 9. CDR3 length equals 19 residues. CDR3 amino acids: CASSLTRTSGGLGTDTQYF. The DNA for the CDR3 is TGCGCCAGCAGCTTGACCCGGACTAGCGGGGGCCTCGGCACAGATACGCAGTATTTT.

The CDR3 sequence: CASSQAGPNTGELFF. In DNA, the CDR3 is TGTGCCAGCAGCCAAGCCGGGCCGAACACCGGGGAGCTGTTTTTT. This chain uses TRBV3-1 (or the pseudogene TRBV3-2) with TRBJ2-2; unclear D gene. Germline-derived CDR1 and CDR2 are LGHDT and YNNKEL (reference sequence). V was pared by 1 base and J by 0 bases, with 6 bases between. This CDR3 region has 15 residues.

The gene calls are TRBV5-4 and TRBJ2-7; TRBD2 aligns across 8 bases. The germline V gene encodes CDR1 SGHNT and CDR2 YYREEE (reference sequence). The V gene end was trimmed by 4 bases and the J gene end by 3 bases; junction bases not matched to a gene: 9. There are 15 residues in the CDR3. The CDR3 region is CASSPGTSKGYEQYF. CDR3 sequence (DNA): TGTGCCAGCAGCCCAGGGACTAGTAAAGGCTACGAGCAGTACTTC.

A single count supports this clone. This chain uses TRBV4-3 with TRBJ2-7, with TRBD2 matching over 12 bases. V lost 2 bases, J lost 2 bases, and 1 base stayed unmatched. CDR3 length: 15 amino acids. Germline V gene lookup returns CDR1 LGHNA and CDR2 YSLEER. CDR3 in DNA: TGCGCCAGCAGCCAACTAGCGGGGGGGACCTACGAGCAGTACTTC. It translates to CASSQLAGGTYEQYF.